This entry describes one T cell receptor beta chain. This clone's antigen is unknown. Base qualities were left out, and no much larger clone turns up one base away. The immunoSEQ Assay, a bias-controlled multiplex PCR, was used to amplify TCRbeta CDR3 regions from genomic DNA. On the study's bioinformatics: The number of nucleated cells in each sample was estimated by amplification of reference gene primers within the assay. To quantify the absolute abundance of each unique TCRbeta CDR3 rearrangement, sequence reads were collapsed and filtered. For each sample, productive Simpson clonality was calculated as the square root of Simpson's diversity index over productive rearrangements. TCRdb's version of the immuneACCESS table is confined to in-frame rearrangements and falls short of the full clone set. An unresolved V gene accounts for under half of the shortfall where checked; the remainder is of unknown origin. V, J and clone size are those of that table, while D and trimming were read from the DNA. Present in this sample are about 230,000 clones, approximately 80% of which were seen just once. The top ten clonotypes cover roughly 7.4% of the sample.

The data originate from a study of blood T cell repertoires in COVID-19 (dated by TCRdb to about 2020). About the full investigation: The collaborator samples originated in the United States, Italy and Spain and spanned the acute and convalescent phases of COVID-19. Samples were obtained from the ongoing ImmuneRACE study (first 160 participants) and from 1,254 subjects provided by 6 global collaborators. Subjects who had been exposed to COVID-19, were actively infected with it, or had recovered from it provided the deeply sampled blood TCRbeta repertoires that made up the dataset. The repertoires were released in a freely available public database meant as a resource for research on the immune response to SARS-CoV-2. Sample metadata almost always included a de-identified subject ID, COVID-19 status, age in years and sex. Where HLA class I and class II types were available, the types were taken from metadata supplied by the sample provider, not from assay-based typing. The prospective study material was composed of cDNA or gDNA derived from T cells, B-cell-depleted T cells, or PBMCs.

Beyond this particular receptor, the publication reports: How much clinical and demographic metadata was included differed by source and by participant, and the metadata was provided uncurated.

V loses 0 bases of germline sequence and J loses 14 bases, and the interval between the two ends is 15 bases. The CDR3 runs 14 residues from the cysteine to the phenylalanine. The sequence is cut down to CDR3 DNA, 42 bases in frame from base 1. CDR1 and CDR2 were assigned from the germline V gene as SGDLS and YYNGEE. Collaborating institutions collected whole blood in K2EDTA tubes following their own protocols. For TCRbeta analysis, collaborator samples were shipped as frozen whole blood, as isolated PBMCs, or as DNA extracted from either sample type. Recombination linked TRBV9 to TRBJ1-6; TRBD1 is a possible D gene, resting on 6 matching bases. This receptor was taken from a woman between 45 and 60 years old with acute or convalescent COVID-19. Sequenced material: peripheral blood. The nucleotide sequence is TGTGCCAGCAGCGTAGGGCAGGGGACCTTTGCCCTCCACTTT. Its amino acids are CASSVGQGTFALHF.